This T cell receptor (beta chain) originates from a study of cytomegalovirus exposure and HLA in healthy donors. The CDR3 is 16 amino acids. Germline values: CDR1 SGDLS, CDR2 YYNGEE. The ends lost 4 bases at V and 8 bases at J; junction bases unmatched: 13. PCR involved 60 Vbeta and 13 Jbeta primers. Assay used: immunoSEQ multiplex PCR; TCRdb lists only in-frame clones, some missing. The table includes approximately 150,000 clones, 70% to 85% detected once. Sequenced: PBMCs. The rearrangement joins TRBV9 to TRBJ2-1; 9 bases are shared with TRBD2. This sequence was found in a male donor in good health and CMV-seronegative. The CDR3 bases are TGTGCCAGCAGCCCGAGGACTAGCGTAGTGATCGATGAGCAGTTCTTC. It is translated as CASSPRTSVVIDEQFF.